Following are 10 T cell receptor beta chains from one sample sequenced in a study of blood T cell repertoires in COVID-19. Sequenced by immunoSEQ multiplex PCR; TCRdb stores in-frame clones only, minus some. The sample has about 200,000 clones, around 89% seen once. The sequenced sample was peripheral blood. These receptors were collected from a man in his forties with active or convalescent COVID-19.

The V call is TRBV4-3, the J call TRBJ2-4; 10 bases are shared with TRBD1. The CDR3 is 20 residues long. With 1 base clipped from V and 1 base from J, the junction kept 13 bases outside the gene matches. Germline CDR1 reads LGHNA; CDR2 reads YSLEER. CDR3 in amino acids: CASSQGRDRGSVGAKNIQYF. CDR3 bases: TGCGCCAGCAGCCAAGGGCGGGACAGGGGCTCCGTCGGGGCCAAAAACATTCAGTACTTC.

This clone was recorded only once. V gene TRBV9 combines with J gene TRBJ2-6, with 11 bases that match TRBD1. The germline gives CDR1 SGDLS, CDR2 YYNGEE. This CDR3 has 18 residues. V dropped 2 bases and J dropped 0; count of bases not matched to a gene: 4. For the CDR3, the DNA is TGTGCCAGCAGCGTTGCCGGGACAGGGGGCTCTGGGGCCAACGTCCTGACTTTC. It codes for CASSVAGTGGSGANVLTF.

The chain employs TRBV5-1 and TRBJ2-5; 7 bases align to TRBD1. With V trimmed by 3 bases and J by 2 bases, 22 bases remained unmatched. The CDR3 covers 20 residues. Germline V gene sequence: CDR1 SGHRS, CDR2 YFSETQ. The CDR3 is CASSWVRTGLLRIGQETQYF. CDR3 in DNA: TGCGCCAGCAGCTGGGTAAGGACAGGCCTTCTACGCATCGGGCAAGAGACCCAGTACTTC.

This rearrangement joins TRBV24-1 to TRBJ2-3; TRBD1 might be the D (5 bases). The germline gives CDR1 KGHDR, CDR2 SFDVKD. This CDR3 has 14 residues. Trimming stripped 4 bases from V and 2 bases from J, with 9 bases between. The chain's CDR3 is CATSERQNTDTQYF. CDR3 coding DNA: TGTGCCACCAGTGAACGACAGAACACAGATACGCAGTATTTT.

The chain couples TRBV28 to TRBJ2-5; 9 bases fit TRBD1. The ends lost 5 bases at V and 3 bases at J; junction bases unmatched: 4. The CDR3 has 14 amino acids. Germline assignment: CDR1 MDHEN and CDR2 SYDVKM. CDR3 residues: CASSPQGAEETQYF. CDR3 nucleotide sequence: TGTGCCAGCAGTCCACAGGGGGCGGAAGAGACCCAGTACTTC. Together with reference TRBV28 and TRBJ2-5, the CDR3 gives the full variable domain: DVKVTQSSRYLVKRTGEKVFLECVQDMDHENMFWYRQDPGLGLRLIYFSYDVKMKEKGDIPEGYSVSREKKERFSLILESASTNQTSMYLCASSPQGAEETQYFGPGTRLLVL.

This chain links TRBV18 with TRBJ2-5, with D perhaps matching TRBD2 (6 bases). Trimming took 6 bases from V and 3 from J, leaving 8 bases between them. The CDR3 has 12 residues. CDR1 and CDR2 from the germline V gene are KGHSH and LQKENI. In DNA form, the CDR3 reads TGTGCCAGCTCGACTAGTAAAGAGACCCAGTACTTC. Its protein is CASSTSKETQYF.

The chain has TRBV12-5 and TRBJ1-3; no clear D gene. Germline V CDR1 and CDR2: LGHNT, FRNRAP. CDR3 length equals 16 residues. Trimming took off 7 bases at V and 0 bases at J, with 16 bases between the two ends. For the CDR3, the DNA is TGTGCTAGTGCCTTATCCACAATGGTCTCTGGAAACACCATATATTTT. Amino acid sequence: CASALSTMVSGNTIYF.

The chain recombines TRBV6-5 with TRBJ1-5; D is uncertain. Germline lookup yields CDR1 MNHEY and CDR2 SVGAGI. V lost 6 bases and J lost 0, with 9 bases in between. This CDR3 has 14 amino acids. CDR3 loop: CASSNLYSNQPQHF. CDR3 nucleotide sequence: TGTGCCAGCAGCAACCTATATAGCAATCAGCCCCAGCATTTT.

CDR3 sequence: CASSISRGAGNEQFF. The CDR3 coding sequence is TGTGCCAGTAGTATTTCCAGGGGCGCAGGAAATGAGCAGTTCTTC. The chain combines TRBV19 with TRBJ2-1, with D tentatively TRBD1 (6 bases). The V gene lost 3 bases and the J gene lost 7 bases, with 16 bases spanning the gap. This CDR3 comprises 15 residues. CDR1 is LNHDA and CDR2 is SQIVND in the germline V gene (reference sequence).

This clone was seen only once. The rearrangement links TRBV6-2 or TRBV6-3 to TRBJ2-5, with 15 bases lining up with TRBD2. The V gene's germline CDR1 is MNHEY and CDR2 SVGEGT. The CDR3 extends over 17 amino acids. Trimming removed 6 bases from V and 5 bases from J; junction bases left unmatched: 10. The CDR3: CASSGTSGGRRSETQYF. The CDR3 coding sequence is TGTGCCAGCAGCGGGACTAGCGGGGGGCGTCGAAGTGAGACCCAGTACTTC.